The 31 T cell receptor beta chains below were found in one sample sequenced in a study of blood T cell repertoires in COVID-19. TCRdb keeps only in-frame clones here, not all; method: immunoSEQ multiplex PCR. Of nearly 250,000 clones listed, about 80% were seen once; the top ten hold under 2%. Sequencing was performed on peripheral blood. The receptors here all came from a woman of 80 years or more with acute or convalescent COVID-19.

The chain couples TRBV7-3 to TRBJ2-5, with 7 bases that match TRBD2. There are 13 residues in the CDR3. Germline values: CDR1 SGHTA, CDR2 FQGTGA. Trimming removed 0 bases from V and 5 bases from J; junction bases left unmatched: 0. CDR3 sequence reads: CASSLTREETQYF. CDR3 bases: TGTGCCAGCAGCTTAACGCGGGAGGAGACCCAGTACTTC.

The chain combines TRBV20-1 with TRBJ2-3; 10 bases fit TRBD2. CDR1 and CDR2 from the germline V gene are DFQATT and SNEGSKA (reference sequence). Trimming at V came to 3 bases and at J to 5 bases, leaving 8 bases not matched to a gene. CDR3 length: 15 amino acids. The CDR3 protein is CSASLLAGAGDTQYF. As DNA, the CDR3 is TGCAGTGCTAGTTTGCTAGCGGGAGCGGGAGATACGCAGTATTTT.

The gene calls are TRBV11-2 and TRBJ2-5; 9 bases are a match to TRBD1. This CDR3 is 16 amino acids long. V lost 4 bases to trimming and J lost 2 bases; unmatched junction nucleotides: 8. Germline V lookup: CDR1 SGHAT, CDR2 FQNNGV. The CDR3 sequence is CASSSSGQGRQETQYF. CDR3 bases: TGTGCCAGCAGCTCCTCCGGACAGGGGAGGCAAGAGACCCAGTACTTC. Variable domain in full (rest from reference TRBV11-2 and TRBJ2-5): EAGVAQSPRYKIIEKRQSVAFWCNPISGHATLYWYQQILGQGPKLLIQFQNNGVVDDSQLPKDRFSAERLKGVDSTLKIQPAKLEDSAVYLCASSSSGQGRQETQYFGPGTRLLVL.

The chain couples TRBV7-2 to TRBJ1-1; 9 nucleotides align to TRBD1. This CDR3 region has 13 residues. V was pared by 4 bases and J by 6 bases, with 3 bases of the junction left unmatched. Germline V gives CDR1 SGHTA, CDR2 FQGNSA. CDR3 sequence reads: CASSWDRAAEAFF. For the CDR3, the DNA is TGTGCCAGCAGCTGGGACAGGGCTGCTGAAGCTTTCTTT.

This clone was seen a single time. The chain couples TRBV11-2 to TRBJ2-4; a possible D gene is TRBD1 (5 bases). There are 16 residues in the CDR3. Deletions cut 2 bases from V and 0 bases from J, with 11 bases between. Germline assignment: CDR1 SGHAT and CDR2 FQNNGV. CDR3 DNA: TGTGCCAGCAGCTTATCCAGGGCGATAGCCAAAAACATTCAGTACTTC. Its translation: CASSLSRAIAKNIQYF.

The V and J genes are TRBV19 and TRBJ2-4; tentative D call: TRBD1 (7 bases). Trimming pared 6 bases from V and 1 base from J, leaving 16 bases between. Germline lookup yields CDR1 LNHDA and CDR2 SQIVND (reference sequence). The CDR3 loop spans 16 amino acids. In DNA, the CDR3 is TGTGCCAGTAGCGGGGGACAGTTACAGGCCAAAAACATTCAGTACTTC. Translated, it gives CASSGGQLQAKNIQYF. Combining the CDR3 with reference TRBV19 and TRBJ2-4 gives the whole variable domain DGGITQSPKYLFRKEGQNVTLSCEQNLNHDAMYWYRQDPGQGLRLIYYSQIVNDFQKGDIAEGYSVSREKKESFPLTVTSAQKNPTAFYLCASSGGQLQAKNIQYFGAGTRLSVL.

The chain links TRBV7-2 to TRBJ2-2; D gene ambiguous. The germline V and J ends were trimmed by 5 bases and 2 bases, with 9 bases remaining between them. This CDR3 has 14 amino acids. Germline CDR1 and CDR2: SGHTA and FQGNSA. CDR3 amino acids: CASSRSFNTGELFF. The DNA for the CDR3 is TGTGCCAGCAGCCGTAGTTTTAACACCGGGGAGCTGTTTTTT.

This chain joins TRBV7-9 and TRBJ1-4; no firm D call. The CDR3 loop spans 16 amino acids. V dropped 1 base and J dropped 7 bases, with 16 bases sitting between them. Germline-derived CDR1 and CDR2 are SEHNR and FQNEAQ (reference sequence). In nucleotides, the CDR3 is TGTGCCAGCAGCTTAGGCTCCGCAGGCGGGAGTGAAAAACTGTTTTTT. Residues: CASSLGSAGGSEKLFF.

CDR3 region: CASSFPTGVATDTQYF. As DNA, the CDR3 is TGTGCCAGCAGCTTTCCTACAGGGGTGGCGACAGATACGCAGTATTTT. V gene TRBV11-2 combines with J gene TRBJ2-3, with TRBD1 matching 7 bases. This CDR3 comprises 16 residues. Trimming cost V 3 bases and J 3 bases; bases outside gene matches: 9. Per germline, CDR1 SGHAT and CDR2 FQNNGV.

In its sample, this clone was seen once. In DNA, the CDR3 is TGTGCCAGCAGGAGGGACAGGGGGCGAGAGCATGGCTACACCTTC. This encodes CASRRDRGREHGYTF. The chain recombines TRBV28 with TRBJ1-2; 12 bases map to TRBD1. The CDR3 is 15 amino acids. V trimming: 6 bases; J trimming: 6 bases; junction bases outside the gene matches: 8. In germline, CDR1 is MDHEN, CDR2 SYDVKM.

The CDR3 protein is CASSVNRAGGNTEAFF. The CDR3 DNA reads as TGTGCCAGCTCAGTAAACAGGGCTGGGGGGAACACTGAAGCTTTCTTT. The chain carries TRBV18 and TRBJ1-1; possible D gene TRBD1, 6 bases. Trimming removed 5 bases from V and 1 base from J, with 17 bases in between. Germline V gene data show CDR1 as KGHSH and CDR2 as LQKENI. The CDR3 runs to 16 residues.

This sequence joins TRBV6-5 and TRBJ1-1, with D possibly matching TRBD1 (5 bases). The germline V and J ends were trimmed by 1 base and 3 bases, with 6 bases remaining between them. From germline, CDR1 is MNHEY and CDR2 SVGAGI. CDR3 length equals 13 residues. The CDR3 bases are TGTGCCAGCAGTTACTTCAGGGACACTGAAGCTTTCTTT. Protein product: CASSYFRDTEAFF.

The chain combines TRBV5-5 with TRBJ2-2; 8 nucleotides agree with TRBD1. This CDR3 comprises 16 residues. Germline CDR1 SGHKS, CDR2 YYEKEE (reference sequence). V lost 4 bases and J lost 5; bases outside the gene matches: 10. CDR3 in DNA: TGTGCCAGCAGCGGTACCGGGACAGGCGCAACCGGGGAGCTGTTTTTT. Translation gives CASSGTGTGATGELFF.

This chain connects TRBV6-2 or TRBV6-3 to TRBJ1-4; TRBD1 is a possible D gene (5 bases). Trimming took 0 bases from V and 7 from J, leaving 15 bases between them. Germline V lookup: CDR1 MNHEY, CDR2 SVGEGT. CDR3 length: 16 residues. CDR3 region: CASSYSILRETEKLFF. As DNA, the CDR3 is TGTGCCAGCAGTTACTCGATCCTCAGGGAAACTGAAAAACTGTTTTTT.

This clone was found once. The gene calls are TRBV5-1 and TRBJ2-3, with 9 bases that match TRBD1. The germline V gene has CDR1 SGHRS and CDR2 YFSETQ. The V segment lost 7 bases and the J segment 2 bases; nucleotides outside the gene matches: 8. This CDR3 is 15 amino acids long. The CDR3 nucleotides read TGCGCCAGCTGGCGGACAGGGGCCATCACAGATACGCAGTATTTT. Its translation is CASWRTGAITDTQYF.

This chain links TRBV3-1 (or the pseudogene TRBV3-2) with TRBJ2-3; 13 positions match TRBD2. Germline V gene sequence: CDR1 LGHDT, CDR2 YNNKEL (reference sequence). The CDR3 is 16 amino acids. The J segment lost 3 bases and the V segment lost 4 bases, leaving 4 bases of the junction unmatched. The CDR3 reads CASSLRTSGSTDTQYF. CDR3 sequence (DNA): TGTGCCAGCAGCCTCCGGACTAGCGGGAGTACAGATACGCAGTATTTT.

This clone was seen only a few times. The chain links TRBV27 to TRBJ1-3; no definite D call. The CDR3 contains 16 residues. In germline, CDR1 is MNHEY, CDR2 SMNVEV (reference sequence). The V gene lost 4 bases and the J gene lost 2 bases, with 15 bases spanning the gap. This chain's CDR3 is CASSSNIYLAGNTIYF. Here the CDR3 DNA reads TGTGCCAGCAGTTCCAACATTTACCTGGCTGGAAACACCATATATTTT.

The chain has TRBV6-5 and TRBJ1-4, with 9 bases identical to TRBD1. The CDR3 loop spans 14 amino acids. The V gene's germline CDR1 is MNHEY and CDR2 SVGAGI. V shed 6 bases, J shed 8 bases, and the junction held 7 bases outside the gene matches. CDR3 sequence: CASSLTGGKEKLFF. The CDR3 DNA reads as TGTGCCAGCAGCCTGACAGGGGGAAAGGAAAAACTGTTTTTT.

The CDR3 coding sequence is TGTGCCATCATGGGACAGGGTGGGGAAAAACTGTTTTTT. Amino acid sequence: CAIMGQGGEKLFF. This sequence joins TRBV7-9 and TRBJ1-4; 9 bases match TRBD1. After removal of 10 bases from V and 8 bases from J, the junction contained 8 bases not matched to a gene. The CDR3 is made up of 13 amino acids. Germline CDR1 SEHNR, CDR2 FQNEAQ (reference sequence).

V and J are TRBV7-3 and TRBJ1-1; maybe TRBD1 (6 bases). From germline, CDR1 is SGHTA and CDR2 FQGTGA. CDR3 length equals 14 residues. Trimming cost V 2 bases and J 1 base, with 8 bases left between them. The CDR3 reads CASSLHRANTEAFF. In DNA, the CDR3 is TGTGCCAGCAGCTTACACAGGGCGAACACTGAAGCTTTCTTT.

The chain recombines TRBV7-3 with TRBJ2-5; TRBD1 aligns across 12 bases. The CDR3 length is 16 residues. Looked up from germline, CDR1 is SGHTA and CDR2 is FQGTGA. With 2 bases clipped from V and 4 bases from J, the junction kept 5 bases outside the gene matches. The CDR3 region is CASSLWGQGARETQYF. Here the CDR3 DNA reads TGTGCCAGCAGCTTATGGGGACAGGGGGCACGAGAGACCCAGTACTTC. Together with reference TRBV7-3 and TRBJ2-5, the CDR3 gives the full variable domain: GAGVSQTPSNKVTEKGKYVELRCDPISGHTALYWYRQSLGQGPEFLIYFQGTGAADDSGLPNDRFFAVRPEGSVSTLKIQRTERGDSAVYLCASSLWGQGARETQYFGPGTRLLVL.

The rearrangement uses TRBV5-1 and TRBJ1-1; 7 nucleotides match TRBD1. The CDR3 extends over 15 amino acids. The ends lost 4 bases at V and 0 bases at J; junction bases unmatched: 6. Germline lookup yields CDR1 SGHRS and CDR2 YFSETQ. Here the CDR3 reads CASSRGQAMNTEAFF. CDR3 nucleotide sequence: TGCGCCAGCAGCAGAGGACAGGCTATGAACACTGAAGCTTTCTTT.

The chain joins TRBV19 to TRBJ1-1; D may be TRBD1 (5 bases). The germline V gene encodes CDR1 LNHDA and CDR2 SQIVND (reference sequence). The V end was cut by 4 bases, the J end by 1 base, with 22 bases between. The CDR3 covers 18 residues. As DNA, the CDR3 is TGTGCCAGTAGTACCAGGGAAGGGGCCACCGTTTGGAACACTGAAGCTTTCTTT. Its translation is CASSTREGATVWNTEAFF.

This chain connects TRBV28 to TRBJ2-3; D gene ambiguous. The CDR3 sequence is 15 residues long. The germline V gene encodes CDR1 MDHEN and CDR2 SYDVKM. Deletions cut 0 bases from V and 2 bases from J, with 9 bases between. The DNA of the CDR3 is TGTGCCAGCAGTTTATGGAGAGGTACCACAGATACGCAGTATTTT. Translating it yields CASSLWRGTTDTQYF.

V is TRBV3-1 (or the pseudogene TRBV3-2) and J is TRBJ2-7; TRBD2 matches at 8 bases. The CDR3 runs 17 residues. The germline CDR1 and CDR2 sequences are LGHDT and YNNKEL (reference sequence). Trimming cost V 0 bases and J 3 bases; bases outside gene matches: 10. The CDR3, as DNA: TGTGCCAGCAGCCAAGATTTGGACCCGGGGGGGGGCTACGAGCAGTACTTC. Translating gives CASSQDLDPGGGYEQYF.

The rearrangement uses TRBV4-3 and TRBJ2-5; 8 bases are a match to TRBD2. With 0 bases clipped from V and 1 base from J, the junction kept 4 bases outside the gene matches. The CDR3 has 16 amino acids. CDR1 and CDR2 from the germline V gene are LGHNA and YSLEER. The CDR3 DNA is TGCGCCAGCAGCCAAGAGCGAGCGGGAGCCCAAGAGACCCAGTACTTC. Amino acids: CASSQERAGAQETQYF.

This chain connects TRBV2 to TRBJ2-3; D gene unclear. From germline, CDR1 is SNHLY and CDR2 FYNNEI. This CDR3 region has 13 residues. Trimming cost V 4 bases and J 8 bases, with 13 bases left between them. The CDR3 DNA reads TGTGCCAGCAGTGTTAAGTCAGATGGTACGCAGTATTTT. Its protein is CASSVKSDGTQYF.

The chain links TRBV4-1 to TRBJ1-2, with 10 bases lining up with TRBD1. The V segment lost 2 bases and the J segment 8 bases; nucleotides outside the gene matches: 8. CDR3 length: 15 residues. From germline, CDR1 is MGHRA and CDR2 YSYEKL. CDR3 sequence: CASSQPTGTGVGYTF. The CDR3 DNA reads TGCGCCAGCAGCCAACCTACCGGGACAGGGGTCGGCTACACCTTC.

The chain is built from TRBV5-1 and TRBJ2-2; no firm D call. The germline gives CDR1 SGHRS, CDR2 YFSETQ. Trimming cost V 0 bases and J 2 bases, with 8 bases left between them. The CDR3 is 15 amino acids. In DNA, the CDR3 is TGCGCCAGCAGCTTGGCTGGAGACAACACCGGGGAGCTGTTTTTT. This encodes CASSLAGDNTGELFF.

The chain employs TRBV21-1 and TRBJ1-6; the table assigns TRBD1, which was not confirmed against the DNA. TRBV21-1 is recorded as a pseudogene. This CDR3 spans 17 amino acids. CDR3 amino acids: CASSKVAGWVYNSPLHF. The CDR3 DNA follows: TGTGCCAGCAGCAAAGTCGCAGGATGGGTCTATAATTCACCCCTCCACTTT.

This chain links TRBV7-6 with TRBJ2-5, with 7 positions matching TRBD2. This CDR3 region has 16 residues. After removal of 1 base from V and 1 base from J, the junction contained 6 bases not matched to a gene. Germline CDR1 is SGHVS and CDR2 is FNYEAQ. CDR3 loop: CASSLESSGLQETQYF. In DNA form, the CDR3 reads TGTGCCAGCAGCTTAGAGTCTAGCGGCCTCCAAGAGACCCAGTACTTC.